Described below is a single T cell receptor beta chain sequence and its context. Recruited during active infection, patients (from Seattle) were subsequently followed longitudinally. Authors' processing steps: For nucleated cells, counts were estimated from reference gene primer amplification. Sequencing was performed with immunoSEQ multiplex PCR; in TCRdb, only in-frame clones are kept and a portion is missing. V and J calls plus clone size are reproduced from that table; the DNA served to infer D and trimming. Of 200,000 to 250,000 clones listed, about 83% are singletons. The data were taken from a study of blood T cell repertoires in COVID-19. Across the whole study: From the United States, Italy and Spain came samples of acute and convalescent COVID-19. PBMCs, B-cell-depleted T cells, or T cells were the source of the cDNA or gDNA that made up the material.

The V segment lost 4 bases and the J segment 4 bases; nucleotides outside the gene matches: 6. The germline V gene encodes CDR1 SGHRS and CDR2 YFSETQ. This CDR3 spans 15 amino acids. This TCR came from a woman aged 80 or over with COVID-19, enrolled during active disease. Sample: peripheral blood. This chain connects TRBV5-1 to TRBJ2-2; 8 nucleotides line up with TRBD1. The CDR3 is CASSTAGGGTGELFF. In DNA, the CDR3 is TGCGCCAGCAGCACGGCAGGGGGCGGCACCGGGGAGCTGTTTTTT.